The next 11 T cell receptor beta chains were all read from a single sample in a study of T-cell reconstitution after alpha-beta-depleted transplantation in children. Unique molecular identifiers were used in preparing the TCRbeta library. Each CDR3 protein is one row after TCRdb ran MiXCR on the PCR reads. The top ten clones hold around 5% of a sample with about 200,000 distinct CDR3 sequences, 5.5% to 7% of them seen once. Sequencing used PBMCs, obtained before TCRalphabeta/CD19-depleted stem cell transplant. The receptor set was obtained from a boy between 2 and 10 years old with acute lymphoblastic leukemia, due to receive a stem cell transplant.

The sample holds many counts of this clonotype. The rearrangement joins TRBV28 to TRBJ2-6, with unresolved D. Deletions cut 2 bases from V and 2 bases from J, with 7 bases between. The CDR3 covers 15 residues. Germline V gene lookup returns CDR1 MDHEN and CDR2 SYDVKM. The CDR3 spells CASSLGVTGANVLTF. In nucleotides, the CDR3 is TGTGCCAGCAGTTTAGGGGTAACTGGGGCCAACGTCCTGACTTTC.

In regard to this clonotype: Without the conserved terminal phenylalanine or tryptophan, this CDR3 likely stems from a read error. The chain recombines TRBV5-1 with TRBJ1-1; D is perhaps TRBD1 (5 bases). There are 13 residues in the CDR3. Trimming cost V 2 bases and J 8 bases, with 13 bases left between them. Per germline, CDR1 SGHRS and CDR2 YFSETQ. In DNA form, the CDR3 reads TGCGCCAGCAGCTTCGGGGGGAACAGGGAAGCTTTCTAT. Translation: CASSFGGNREAFY.

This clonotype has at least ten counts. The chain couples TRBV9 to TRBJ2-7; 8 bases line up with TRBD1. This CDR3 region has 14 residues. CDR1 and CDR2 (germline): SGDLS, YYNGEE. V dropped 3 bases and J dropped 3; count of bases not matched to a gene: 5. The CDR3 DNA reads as TGTGCCAGCAGCGGCGGGACAGGAGTCTACGAGCAGTACTTC. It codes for CASSGGTGVYEQYF.

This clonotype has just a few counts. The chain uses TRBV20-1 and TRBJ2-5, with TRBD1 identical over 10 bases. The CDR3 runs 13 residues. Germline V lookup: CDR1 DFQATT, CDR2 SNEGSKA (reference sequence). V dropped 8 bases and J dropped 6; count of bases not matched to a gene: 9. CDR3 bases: TGCAGTTTCATCGCGGGACAGGGGCAGACCCAGTACTTC. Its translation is CSFIAGQGQTQYF.

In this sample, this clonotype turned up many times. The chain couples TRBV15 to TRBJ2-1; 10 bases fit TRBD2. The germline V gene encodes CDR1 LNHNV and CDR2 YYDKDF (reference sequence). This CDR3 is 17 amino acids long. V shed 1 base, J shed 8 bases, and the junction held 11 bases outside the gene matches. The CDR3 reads CATSRGKLAGIPDEQFF. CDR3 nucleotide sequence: TGTGCCACCAGCAGAGGCAAACTAGCGGGAATTCCGGATGAGCAGTTCTTC.

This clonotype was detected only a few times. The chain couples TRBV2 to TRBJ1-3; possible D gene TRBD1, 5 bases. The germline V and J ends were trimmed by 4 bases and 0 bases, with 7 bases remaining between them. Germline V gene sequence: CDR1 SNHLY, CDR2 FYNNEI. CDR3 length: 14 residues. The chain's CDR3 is CASSGTGSGNTIYF. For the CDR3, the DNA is TGTGCCAGCAGTGGAACAGGCTCTGGAAACACCATATATTTT.

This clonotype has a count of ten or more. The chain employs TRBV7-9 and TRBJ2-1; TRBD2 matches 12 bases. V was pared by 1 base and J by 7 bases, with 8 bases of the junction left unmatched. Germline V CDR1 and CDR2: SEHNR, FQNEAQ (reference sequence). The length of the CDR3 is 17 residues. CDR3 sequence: CASSLVVASGGENEQFF. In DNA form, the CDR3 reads TGTGCCAGCAGCTTAGTCGTTGCTAGCGGGGGGGAAAATGAGCAGTTCTTC.

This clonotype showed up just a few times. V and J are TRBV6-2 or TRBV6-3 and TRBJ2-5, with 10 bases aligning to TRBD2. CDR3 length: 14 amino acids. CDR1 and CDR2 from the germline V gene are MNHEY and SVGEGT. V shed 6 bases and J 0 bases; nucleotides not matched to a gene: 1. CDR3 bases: TGTGCCAGCAGCACTAGCGGGAACCAAGAGACCCAGTACTTC. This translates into CASSTSGNQETQYF.

The CDR3 loop reads CASRRTGSNMWGYTF. CDR3 nucleotides: TGTGCCAGCAGGAGGACAGGGTCCAATATGTGGGGCTACACCTTC. J is TRBJ1-2 and V is TRBV28; 8 positions agree with TRBD1. V lost 6 bases to trimming and J lost 8 bases; unmatched junction nucleotides: 14. The CDR3 totals 15 residues. Germline assignment: CDR1 MDHEN and CDR2 SYDVKM.

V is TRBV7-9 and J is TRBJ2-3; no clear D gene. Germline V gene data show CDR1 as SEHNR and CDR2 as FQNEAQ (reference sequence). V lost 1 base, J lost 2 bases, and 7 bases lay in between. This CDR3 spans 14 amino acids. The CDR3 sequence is CASSLVGYTDTQYF. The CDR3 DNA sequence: TGTGCCAGCAGCTTAGTGGGGTACACAGATACGCAGTATTTT. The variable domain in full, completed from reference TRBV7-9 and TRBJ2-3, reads DTGVSQNPRHKITKRGQNVTFRCDPISEHNRLYWYRQTLGQGPEFLTYFQNEAQLEKSRLLSDRFSAERPKGSFSTLEIQRTEQGDSAMYLCASSLVGYTDTQYFGPGTRLTVL.

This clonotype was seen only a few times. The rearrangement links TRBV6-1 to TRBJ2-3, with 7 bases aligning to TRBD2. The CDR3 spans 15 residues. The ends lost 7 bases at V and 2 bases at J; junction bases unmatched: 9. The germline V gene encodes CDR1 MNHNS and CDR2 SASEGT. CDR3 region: CASTSGGTVTDTQYF. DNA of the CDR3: TGTGCCAGCACCTCGGGGGGAACTGTCACAGATACGCAGTATTTT.